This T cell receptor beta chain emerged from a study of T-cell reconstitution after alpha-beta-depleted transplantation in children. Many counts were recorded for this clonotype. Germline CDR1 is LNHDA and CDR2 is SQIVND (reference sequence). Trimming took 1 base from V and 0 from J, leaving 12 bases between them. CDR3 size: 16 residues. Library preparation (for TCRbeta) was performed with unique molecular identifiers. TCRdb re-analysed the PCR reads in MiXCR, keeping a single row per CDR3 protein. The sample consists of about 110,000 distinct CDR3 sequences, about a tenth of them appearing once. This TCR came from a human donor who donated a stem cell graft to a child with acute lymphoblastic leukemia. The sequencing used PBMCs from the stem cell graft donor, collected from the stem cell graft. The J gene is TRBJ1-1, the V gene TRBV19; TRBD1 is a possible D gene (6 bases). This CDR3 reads CASSIGGGRMNTEAFF. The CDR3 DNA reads TGTGCCAGTAGTATAGGAGGGGGTCGCATGAACACTGAAGCTTTCTTT. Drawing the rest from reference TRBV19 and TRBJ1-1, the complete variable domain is DGGITQSPKYLFRKEGQNVTLSCEQNLNHDAMYWYRQDPGQGLRLIYYSQIVNDFQKGDIAEGYSVSREKKESFPLTVTSAQKNPTAFYLCASSIGGGRMNTEAFFGQGTRLTVV.